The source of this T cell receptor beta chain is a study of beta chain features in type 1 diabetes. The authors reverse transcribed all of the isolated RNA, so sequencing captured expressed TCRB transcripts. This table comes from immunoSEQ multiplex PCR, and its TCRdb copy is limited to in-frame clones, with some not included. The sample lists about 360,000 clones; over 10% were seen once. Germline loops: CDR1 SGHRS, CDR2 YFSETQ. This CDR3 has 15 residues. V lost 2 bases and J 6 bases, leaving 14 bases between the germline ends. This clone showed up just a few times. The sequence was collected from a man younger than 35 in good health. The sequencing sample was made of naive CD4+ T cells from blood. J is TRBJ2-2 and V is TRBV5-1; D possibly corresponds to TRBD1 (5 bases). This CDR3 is CASSFNTDKSGELFF. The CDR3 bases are TGCGCCAGCAGCTTTAACACGGACAAGTCCGGGGAGCTGTTTTTT.